This T cell receptor (beta chain) was recovered during a study of T-cell memory formation after mild COVID-19. General observations from the study: Clones that contracted from day 15 to 85 had balanced CD4/CD8; later expanders were CD4+ biased.

Germline V gives CDR1 SEHNR, CDR2 FQNEAQ (reference sequence). The CDR3 runs to 16 residues. The V and J ends lost 2 bases and 2 bases, in that order; junction bases with no gene match: 3. TCRdb re-called the 5' RACE reads with MiXCR, one entry per CDR3 protein. The sample holds roughly 50,000 distinct CDR3 sequences; less than 15% are singletons and the top ten take 24%. This clonotype was recorded at least ten times. Its specificity is not known. The receptor's source is a man aged 18 to 29 who had mild COVID-19 (a few samples of this study predate the infection). Cell type and time point are not known. The sequencing sample was made of PBMCs or a T cell subset sorted from them (not recorded which). The chain has TRBV7-9 and TRBJ2-1, with 10 bases that match TRBD2. For the CDR3, the DNA is TGTGCCAGCAGCTTAAGCCTAGCGGGGGCCTACAATGAGCAGTTCTTC. This translates into CASSLSLAGAYNEQFF.